This T cell receptor (beta chain) was observed in a study of T cell responses to AZD1222 COVID-19 vaccine. Study-wide context: Second doses were pooled across both intervals (about 4 or about 12 weeks).

Notes on this clone: Its target is not known.

The repertoire was sequenced with immunoSEQ multiplex PCR; TCRdb's copy has only in-frame clones and lacks some. The sample lists tens of thousands of clones; over 75% were seen once. General study points: Clonal diversity may have been underestimated, and the donors were mostly white British, with more females than males. CD4 TCRs linked to vaccination spanned spike, dominating at 160-218 and 743-854.

The sequence came from an adult in good health. Sequenced here: peripheral blood, sampled on day 0 of AZD1222 vaccination.

The CDR3 sequence: CASSLGGQGVETQYF. The CDR3 DNA reads as TGTGCCAGCAGCTTGGGGGGACAGGGCGTGGAGACCCAGTACTTC. The chain employs TRBV7-2 and TRBJ2-5, with TRBD1 matching over 9 bases. Germline V lookup: CDR1 SGHTA, CDR2 FQGNSA. This CDR3 region has 15 residues. V was pared by 3 bases and J by 5 bases, with 7 bases of the junction left unmatched.